These 5 T cell receptor beta chains came from one sample sequenced in a study of T cells in Graves' hyperthyroidism and ophthalmopathy. RNA transcripts were the template for amplifying TCR beta CDR3 regions. When the TCR CDR3 underwent first-round RT-PCR, the HTBI primer set was used. A single record per CDR3 protein comes from TCRdb applying MiXCR to the multiplex PCR reads. The data show over 500,000 distinct CDR3 sequences, around 50% seen once. Source material: peripheral blood or thyroid tissue (not recorded which). The receptors were gathered from an adult woman with Graves' disease, either hyperthyroidism or ophthalmopathy (not recorded which).

The gene calls are TRBV14 and TRBJ2-7, with 7 bases matching TRBD1. This CDR3 contains 13 residues. Germline lookup yields CDR1 SGHDN and CDR2 FVKESK. V lost 2 bases and J lost 5; bases outside the gene matches: 3. CDR3: CASSQRGLDEQYF. DNA for the CDR3: TGTGCCAGCAGCCAAAGGGGGCTCGACGAGCAGTACTTC.

V is TRBV7-9 and J is TRBJ1-5; D uncertain. Trimming stripped 4 bases from V and 11 bases from J, with 15 bases between. The CDR3 consists of 13 residues. Looked up from germline, CDR1 is SEHNR and CDR2 is FQNEAQ (reference sequence). DNA of the CDR3: TGTGCCAGCAGCTCAGCGGGAGTGGAGACCCAGCATTTT. Its translation: CASSSAGVETQHF. The full variable domain, its missing parts supplied by reference TRBV7-9 and TRBJ1-5, is DTGVSQNPRHKITKRGQNVTFRCDPISEHNRLYWYRQTLGQGPEFLTYFQNEAQLEKSRLLSDRFSAERPKGSFSTLEIQRTEQGDSAMYLCASSSAGVETQHFGDGTRLSIL.

This clonotype has ten or more counts. The rearrangement uses TRBV2 and TRBJ1-2; D not certain. This CDR3 is 16 amino acids long. Trimming stripped 5 bases from V and 0 bases from J, with 16 bases between. The germline V gene has CDR1 SNHLY and CDR2 FYNNEI. The chain's CDR3 is CASSSITGRANYGYTF. DNA for the CDR3: TGTGCCAGCAGTTCAATCACTGGAAGAGCTAACTATGGCTACACCTTC.

This clonotype appeared a single time. The chain has TRBV7-9 and TRBJ2-7, with D tentatively TRBD1 (5 bases). V lost 5 bases, J lost 0 bases, and 14 bases lay in between. Looked up from germline, CDR1 is SEHNR and CDR2 is FQNEAQ (reference sequence). CDR3 size: 15 residues. CDR3 DNA sequence: TGTGCCAGCAGCCAAGATGGCGACAGCTCCTACGAGCAGTACTTC. Protein sequence: CASSQDGDSSYEQYF.

The V and J genes are TRBV2 and TRBJ1-5; D uncertain. Trimming took off 4 bases at V and 1 base at J, with 14 bases between the two ends. The CDR3 contains 16 residues. Looked up from germline, CDR1 is SNHLY and CDR2 is FYNNEI. CDR3 residues: CASSGTVLGSNQPQHF. The CDR3 DNA reads as TGTGCCAGCAGTGGAACGGTGCTGGGGAGCAATCAGCCCCAGCATTTT.